This T cell receptor (beta chain) was sequenced for a study of regulatory T cells in long-lasting Graves disease. Overall study context: Positive TSH receptor antibodies alongside over 5 years of antithyroid drugs were what marked Graves' disease as persistent. Whole-study findings and limits: Persistent disease preferred TRBV28, TRBJ1-2 and TRBJ2-5. Newly diagnosed Graves' patients had higher TCR diversity than persistent ones.

The CDR3 loop spans 13 amino acids. The V gene lost 7 bases and the J gene lost 13 bases, with 22 bases spanning the gap. CDR1 is SGHVS and CDR2 is FQNEAQ in the germline V gene. This clonotype was observed many times. As yet, its antigen is unknown. The TCR beta library used iRepertoire HTBI primers with Arm-PCR amplification of CDR3. TCRdb redid the calling of the multiplex PCR reads with MiXCR, one entry per CDR3 protein. The sample holds about 470,000 distinct CDR3 sequences, around 21% seen once. Documented time point: persistent/refractory GD, antithyroid drugs over 5 years with positive TRAb. Preparation of the TCR library used RNA extracted from PBMCs. Into tubes containing EDTA, approximately 9.4 milliliters of peripheral blood were drawn.

This TCR came from a female donor with Graves disease. Sequencing used peripheral blood mononuclear cells (PBMCs), obtained when the disease was refractory, from a patient treated with antithyroid drugs. The rearrangement joins TRBV7-8 to TRBJ2-5; possibly TRBD1 for D (6 bases). The CDR3, as DNA: TGTGCCAGCACGAAACGGACAGACCCGTCAGGGTACTTC. It is translated as CASTKRTDPSGYF. The entire variable domain, with the rest obtained from reference TRBV7-8 and TRBJ2-5, is as follows: GAGVSQSPRYKVAKRGQDVALRCDPISGHVSLFWYQQALGQGPEFLTYFQNEAQLDKSGLPSDRFFAERPEGSVSTLKIQRTQQEDSAVYLCASTKRTDPSGYFGPGTRLLVL.